The 9 T cell receptor beta chains below all came from one sample that was sequenced in a study of shared clonotypes between healthy human individuals. This table comes from immunoSEQ multiplex PCR, and its TCRdb copy is limited to in-frame clones, with some not included. The profile shows about 1.5 million clones, approximately 98% of them singletons. Sequenced sample: naive CD4+ T cells sorted from blood. Regarding subset: CD45RA+ positively selected. These receptors were obtained from a man aged 25-45 years in good health.

The chain employs TRBV5-4 and TRBJ2-3; the match to TRBD1 covers 7 bases. Germline-derived CDR1 and CDR2 are SGHNT and YYREEE (reference sequence). V dropped 3 bases and J dropped 0; count of bases not matched to a gene: 7. This CDR3 has 16 amino acids. CDR3 region: CASSSTDRASTDTQYF. In DNA form, the CDR3 reads TGTGCCAGCAGCTCCACCGACAGGGCTAGCACAGATACGCAGTATTTT.

This sequence joins TRBV5-6 and TRBJ2-7, with D possibly being TRBD1 (6 bases). CDR1 is SGHDT, CDR2 YYEEEE, per germline. Trimming cost V 4 bases and J 3 bases, with 14 bases left between them. The CDR3 has 14 amino acids. The CDR3 loop is CASSSMGTHYEQYF. CDR3 DNA: TGTGCCAGCAGCAGTATGGGGACACACTACGAGCAGTACTTC.

The CDR3 sequence: CASSQGGTDTQYF. CDR3 sequence (DNA): TGTGCCAGCAGCCAGGGGGGAACAGATACGCAGTATTTT. V is TRBV6-5 and J is TRBJ2-3, with TRBD1 as a possible D gene (7 bases). V lost 6 bases to trimming and J lost 3 bases, with 10 bases between them. Germline values: CDR1 MNHEY, CDR2 SVGAGI. This CDR3 contains 13 residues.

V is TRBV10-2 and J is TRBJ2-1, with 15 positions matching TRBD2. The CDR3 is 14 residues long. V was clipped by 9 bases and J by 8 bases; unmatched bases: 5. In germline, CDR1 is WSHSY, CDR2 SAAADI. In DNA, the CDR3 is TGCGCCAGTTCCGGGACTAGCGGGAGGTATGAGCAGTTCTTC. The encoded protein is CASSGTSGRYEQFF.

The V gene is TRBV27, the J gene TRBJ2-3; D unclear. V shed 4 bases and J shed 2 bases, with 16 bases lying between them. CDR1 and CDR2 (germline): MNHEY, SMNVEV (reference sequence). This CDR3 contains 16 residues. In DNA, the CDR3 is TGTGCCAGCAGTTCACTTAGAGGCCAATTCACAGATACGCAGTATTTT. Translation: CASSSLRGQFTDTQYF.

The genes are TRBV9 and TRBJ2-3, with 8 bases matching TRBD2. Trimming cost V 0 bases and J 7 bases; bases outside gene matches: 7. This CDR3 spans 15 amino acids. Germline V lookup: CDR1 SGDLS, CDR2 YYNGEE. The CDR3 region is CASSVGLAGENTQYF. CDR3 sequence (DNA): TGTGCCAGCAGCGTAGGGCTAGCGGGCGAAAATACGCAGTATTTT.

The chain employs TRBV7-6 and TRBJ2-7; TRBD2 agrees at 7 bases. CDR3 length: 14 residues. Per the germline V gene, CDR1 is SGHVS and CDR2 is FNYEAQ. J lost 0 bases, V lost 5 bases, and 4 bases had no gene match. The CDR3 region is CASSRTRTSYEQYF. CDR3 bases: TGTGCCAGCAGCCGGACTAGAACCTCCTACGAGCAGTACTTC.

The genes are TRBV13 and TRBJ2-1; D uncertain. The V gene lost 5 bases and the J gene lost 0 bases, with 8 bases spanning the gap. The CDR3 loop spans 14 amino acids. The germline CDR1 and CDR2 sequences are PRHDT and FYEKMQ (reference sequence). CDR3 in DNA: TGTGCCAGCAGCCCCCGCGCCTCCTACAATGAGCAGTTCTTC. It codes for CASSPRASYNEQFF.

This chain joins TRBV18 and TRBJ2-1; D may match TRBD1 or TRBD2 (6 bases each). The CDR3 extends over 18 amino acids. Deletions cut 3 bases from V and 0 bases from J, with 18 bases between. Germline V CDR1 and CDR2: KGHSH, LQKENI. Written as DNA, the CDR3 is TGTGCCAGCTCACCGCGCGAGGGGGTCGGGAGCTCCTACAATGAGCAGTTCTTC. The encoded protein is CASSPREGVGSSYNEQFF.